The 25 T cell receptor beta chains given below trace back to one sample, sequenced in a study of T cell responses to AZD1222 COVID-19 vaccine. Assay: immunoSEQ multiplex PCR; the TCRdb copy retains only in-frame clones and omits some. Of more than 110,000 clones in the sample, 70% to 90% are singletons; the top ten hold around 8%. The sequenced sample was peripheral blood, obtained on day 0 of AZD1222 vaccination. The origin of the receptors is an adult in good health.

The chain recombines TRBV18 with TRBJ1-1, with unresolved D. V gave up 6 bases and J gave up 3 bases, with 17 bases separating them. Per germline, CDR1 KGHSH and CDR2 LQKENI. The CDR3 loop spans 15 amino acids. CDR3 amino acids: CASSRGVGWDTEAFF. The CDR3 DNA is TGTGCCAGCTCGCGGGGAGTAGGGTGGGACACTGAAGCTTTCTTT.

This clone was seen only once. The chain employs TRBV11-3 and TRBJ2-7; the D gene is possibly TRBD1 (6 bases). The CDR3 consists of 13 residues. Trimming took off 3 bases at V and 6 bases at J, with 12 bases between the two ends. The V gene's germline CDR1 is SGHNT and CDR2 YENEEA. CDR3 in amino acids: CASSFVGAREQYF. The CDR3 nucleotides read TGTGCCAGCAGCTTTGTGGGGGCGCGCGAGCAGTACTTC. The full variable domain, its missing parts supplied by reference TRBV11-3 and TRBJ2-7, is EAGVVQSPRYKIIEKKQPVAFWCNPISGHNTLYWYLQNLGQGPELLIRYENEEAVDDSQLPKDRFSAERLKGVDSTLKIQPAELGDSAVYLCASSFVGAREQYFGPGTRLTVT.

CDR3 residues: CASSEIRANEKLFF. CDR3 in DNA: TGTGCCAGCAGCGAGATACGGGCTAATGAAAAACTGTTTTTT. The chain joins TRBV27 to TRBJ1-4, with D unclear. The germline V and J ends were trimmed by 6 bases and 3 bases, with 11 bases remaining between them. Per the germline V gene, CDR1 is MNHEY and CDR2 is SMNVEV (reference sequence). The length of the CDR3 is 14 residues.

The J gene is TRBJ1-5, the V gene TRBV11-2, with D tentatively TRBD1 (6 bases). Germline values: CDR1 SGHAT, CDR2 FQNNGV. The CDR3 contains 14 residues. Trimming cost V 5 bases and J 1 base, with 9 bases left between them. For the CDR3, the DNA is TGTGCCAGCAGCCCTCAGGGGAGCAATCAGCCCCAGCATTTT. Translated: CASSPQGSNQPQHF.

The chain couples TRBV7-2 to TRBJ1-2; TRBD1 might be the D (6 bases). Germline-derived CDR1 and CDR2 are SGHTA and FQGNSA. Trimming took 4 bases from V and 8 from J, leaving 14 bases between them. This CDR3 is 13 amino acids long. CDR3 DNA: TGTGCCAGCAGCTCAGACAGGAGGCAGGGCTACACCTTC. It is translated as CASSSDRRQGYTF.

V gene TRBV10-3 combines with J gene TRBJ1-1; D is ambiguous. Germline CDR1 is ENHRY and CDR2 is SYGVKD. CDR3 length: 15 residues. Trimming pared 5 bases from V and 0 bases from J, leaving 13 bases between. CDR3 sequence reads: CAISSGLGMNTEAFF. The CDR3 region has the DNA TGTGCCATCAGTTCCGGACTCGGCATGAACACTGAAGCTTTCTTT.

The chain carries TRBV27 and TRBJ1-2; 8 nucleotides agree with TRBD1. The CDR3 totals 14 residues. Per the germline V gene, CDR1 is MNHEY and CDR2 is SMNVEV (reference sequence). V shed 3 bases, J shed 7 bases, and the junction held 7 bases outside the gene matches. The CDR3 nucleotides are TGTGCCAGCAGTTTGTCAGGGGGCAGGAGTGGCTACACCTTC. The encoded protein is CASSLSGGRSGYTF.

The chain carries TRBV7-2 and TRBJ2-2; maybe TRBD1 (5 bases). Trimming shortened V by 3 bases and J by 6 bases, and 8 bases separated the two germline ends. Per the germline V gene, CDR1 is SGHTA and CDR2 is FQGNSA. The CDR3 runs to 13 residues. The CDR3 protein is CASSFQGAGELFF. The CDR3 DNA follows: TGTGCCAGCAGCTTTCAGGGTGCCGGGGAGCTGTTTTTT. Variable domain in full (rest from reference TRBV7-2 and TRBJ2-2): GAGVSQSPSNKVTEKGKDVELRCDPISGHTALYWYRQSLGQGLEFLIYFQGNSAPDKSGLPSDRFSAERTGGSVSTLTIQRTQQEDSAVYLCASSFQGAGELFFGEGSRLTVL.

The chain is built from TRBV27 and TRBJ1-2; perhaps TRBD1 as D (5 bases). The CDR3 contains 14 residues. Germline V gives CDR1 MNHEY, CDR2 SMNVEV (reference sequence). V was shortened by 9 bases and J by 3 bases, with 17 bases between the two germline ends. CDR3 in amino acids: CARLTPGLDYGYTF. Here the CDR3 DNA reads TGTGCCAGGCTAACTCCAGGGTTAGACTATGGCTACACCTTC.

The rearrangement joins TRBV12-3 or TRBV12-4 to TRBJ2-7; D gene uncertain. The CDR3 is 13 residues long. Trimming stripped 4 bases from V and 7 bases from J, with 14 bases between. The CDR3: CASSSQYAYEQYF. CDR3 DNA: TGTGCCAGCAGTTCCCAGTACGCGTATGAGCAGTACTTC.

The gene calls are TRBV28 and TRBJ2-5; 8 nucleotides line up with TRBD1. This CDR3 region has 14 residues. The trim removed 7 bases at V and 3 bases at J, leaving 7 bases unmatched. Germline CDR1 MDHEN, CDR2 SYDVKM. Here the CDR3 reads CASNPGTGEETQYF. In nucleotides, the CDR3 is TGTGCCAGCAACCCGGGGACAGGTGAAGAGACCCAGTACTTC.

This clone was counted a few times. The V call is TRBV4-1, the J call TRBJ1-1; the D is unclear. Germline CDR1 and CDR2: MGHRA and YSYEKL. With 4 bases removed from V and 1 base from J, the gap between germline ends came to 16 bases. The CDR3 is 16 residues long. CDR3 sequence: CASSPQLRKANTEAFF. DNA for the CDR3: TGCGCCAGCAGCCCACAGCTCCGAAAGGCGAACACTGAAGCTTTCTTT.

This chain connects TRBV5-6 to TRBJ1-1; D gene unclear. The CDR3 has 12 residues. Germline V CDR1 and CDR2: SGHDT, YYEEEE. The V and J ends lost 4 bases and 6 bases respectively, with 10 bases between them. The CDR3 loop reads CASSAFSSEAFF. In DNA, the CDR3 is TGTGCCAGCAGCGCCTTCTCATCTGAAGCTTTCTTT.

The gene calls are TRBV9 and TRBJ1-3; no definite D call. CDR1 is SGDLS and CDR2 is YYNGEE in the germline V gene. The CDR3 consists of 13 residues. Trimming took off 0 bases at V and 11 bases at J, with 12 bases between the two ends. The CDR3 reads CASSVDRVSSIYF. CDR3 DNA sequence: TGTGCCAGCAGCGTAGATCGGGTCAGTTCCATATATTTT.

CDR3 region: CASSDQGLNTEAFF. The CDR3 DNA reads TGTGCCAGCAGTGATCAGGGCCTGAACACTGAAGCTTTCTTT. This chain links TRBV6-1 with TRBJ1-1, with D possibly matching TRBD1 (5 bases). V lost 3 bases to trimming and J lost 0 bases, with 8 bases between them. There are 14 residues in the CDR3. From germline, CDR1 is MNHNS and CDR2 SASEGT.

The chain links TRBV27 to TRBJ2-4, with D unresolved. Trimming shortened V by 7 bases and J by 1 base, and 14 bases separated the two germline ends. From germline, CDR1 is MNHEY and CDR2 SMNVEV (reference sequence). The CDR3 runs to 15 residues. The CDR3 nucleotides read TGTGCCAGCACCTCTTCGGGTGTTGCCAAAAACATTCAGTACTTC. As protein: CASTSSGVAKNIQYF.

This chain connects TRBV30 to TRBJ1-1, with unresolved D. Trimming removed 5 bases at V and 0 bases at J, with 7 bases between. Germline CDR1 and CDR2: GTSNPN and SVGIG (reference sequence). This CDR3 has 12 residues. CDR3 in amino acids: CAWEILNTEAFF. The CDR3 nucleotides read TGTGCCTGGGAGATCTTGAACACTGAAGCTTTCTTT.

The chain couples TRBV28 to TRBJ1-2; possible D gene TRBD1, 5 bases. The germline V gene has CDR1 MDHEN and CDR2 SYDVKM. The CDR3 extends over 15 amino acids. Trimming left V 5 bases short and J 1 base short, with 14 bases between. The CDR3 nucleotides are TGTGCCAGCAGTCAAGGGGACGGCTTTAACTATGGCTACACCTTC. Translation gives CASSQGDGFNYGYTF.

The J gene is TRBJ2-2, the V gene TRBV4-1; possibly TRBD1 for D (6 bases). V was clipped by 5 bases and J by 3 bases, with 13 bases between them. The CDR3 spans 15 residues. CDR1 is MGHRA and CDR2 is YSYEKL in the germline V gene. CDR3 sequence: CASSYKTGDTGELFF. The CDR3 DNA reads TGCGCCAGCAGCTACAAGACAGGTGACACCGGGGAGCTGTTTTTT.

This sequence joins TRBV7-9 and TRBJ1-2; D unclear. This CDR3 contains 12 residues. The germline V gene has CDR1 SEHNR and CDR2 FQNEAQ (reference sequence). V lost 6 bases to trimming and J lost 5 bases, with 10 bases between them. The CDR3 bases are TGTGCCAGCAGTTCGGACCCGTATGGCTACACCTTC. It encodes CASSSDPYGYTF.

V is TRBV11-3 and J is TRBJ2-5, with D perhaps matching TRBD1 (7 bases). Trimming cost V 1 base and J 1 base, with 10 bases left between them. CDR1 is SGHNT, CDR2 YENEEA, per germline. The CDR3 is made up of 15 amino acids. CDR3 nucleotides: TGTGCCAGCAGCTTAGGGCAGGGGGGCCAAGAGACCCAGTACTTC. It codes for CASSLGQGGQETQYF.

The table lists this clone with many counts. This sequence joins TRBV5-4 and TRBJ2-7; 11 bases agree with TRBD1. V dropped 2 bases and J dropped 4; count of bases not matched to a gene: 2. The CDR3 is 14 amino acids. Germline lookup yields CDR1 SGHNT and CDR2 YYREEE (reference sequence). CDR3 DNA: TGTGCCAGCAGCTTAGGGACAGGGGGGTACGAGCAGTACTTC. Its translation: CASSLGTGGYEQYF.

The V call is TRBV7-8, the J call TRBJ2-3; 10 positions agree with TRBD2. The CDR3 runs to 17 residues. Germline assignment: CDR1 SGHVS and CDR2 FQNEAQ. V lost 4 bases and J lost 2; bases outside the gene matches: 9. The CDR3 loop is CASSYTLAGAFTDTQYF. The CDR3 DNA follows: TGTGCCAGCAGCTATACCCTAGCGGGAGCGTTCACAGATACGCAGTATTTT.

The chain recombines TRBV10-2 with TRBJ2-1; 9 bases fit TRBD1. The CDR3 has 15 residues. CDR1 and CDR2 from the germline V gene are WSHSY and SAAADI. The J segment lost 7 bases and the V segment lost 8 bases, leaving 12 bases of the junction unmatched. As DNA, the CDR3 is TGCGCCAGCCCGTTCTCACAGGGGGCGAGGAATGAGCAGTTCTTC. Its protein is CASPFSQGARNEQFF.

The chain carries TRBV11-3 and TRBJ2-7, with a tentative D call TRBD1 (5 bases). This CDR3 contains 13 residues. Looked up from germline, CDR1 is SGHNT and CDR2 is YENEEA. The V and J ends lost 0 bases and 2 bases respectively, with 5 bases between them. CDR3 loop: CASSLETAYEQYF. In nucleotides, the CDR3 is TGTGCCAGCAGCTTAGAGACAGCCTACGAGCAGTACTTC.